This T cell receptor (beta chain) comes out of a study of T-cell reconstitution after alpha-beta-depleted transplantation in children. Unique molecular identifiers were incorporated when the TCRbeta library was constructed. TCRdb re-called the PCR reads with MiXCR, one entry per CDR3 protein. The sample has about 540,000 distinct CDR3 sequences; 18% are singletons. Trimming cost V 4 bases and J 1 base, with 11 bases left between them. Germline loops: CDR1 LNHDA, CDR2 SQIVND (reference sequence). CDR3 length: 15 amino acids. A few counts support this clonotype. J is TRBJ1-5 and V is TRBV19; D is ambiguous. The starting material was PBMCs from the stem cell graft donor, obtained from the stem cell graft. This TCR came from a human donor who donated a stem cell graft to a child with acute lymphoblastic leukemia. CDR3 in DNA: TGTGCCAGTAGTAGATCGGCAGACAGCAATCAGCCCCAGCATTTT. It translates to CASSRSADSNQPQHF.